This T cell receptor (beta chain) was retrieved from a study of PD-L1 blockade in urothelial cancer. Looking at the study overall: Atezolizumab, begun by patients in about 2014, was given at 1,200 mg intravenously every 3 weeks. Per blood sample, T cells had a median of around 140,000. Study-wide findings and caveats: Those with durable benefit had larger increases in tumor-associated blood clones at 3 weeks.

Sequencing used immunoSEQ multiplex PCR; TCRdb keeps in-frame clones, though not all of them. Found here are more than 95,000 clones, more than 70% of them singletons; the top ten hold 2.4%. The time point: peripheral blood 6 weeks after treatment start. Patients presented with locally advanced or metastatic urothelial carcinoma. Per the germline V gene, CDR1 is GTSNPN and CDR2 is SVGIG (reference sequence). The length of the CDR3 is 12 residues. V lost 2 bases, J lost 7 bases, and 6 bases lay in between. As for this clone: Its antigen remains unknown.

The sample consisted of PBMCs, taken around atezolizumab (anti-PD-L1) treatment. This chain links TRBV30 with TRBJ1-6; D uncertain. The TCR was taken from a man in his fifties with urothelial cancer. The CDR3 DNA sequence: TGTGCCTGGAGTCCGGGGAATTCACCCCTCCACTTT. This encodes CAWSPGNSPLHF.